The following is a TCR beta chain sequence with its context. The antigen remains undetermined. Clones were sequenced by immunoSEQ multiplex PCR, and TCRdb holds only the in-frame ones, with some missing. This sample has about 9,600 clones, with 60% to 85% found just once. The data were taken from a study of CD4+ T cells in melanoma. Findings and caveats of the study: In melanoma, neoantigen-specific CD4+ T cells reportedly differed in differentiation state. A reported correlation linked neoantigen-specific CD4+ T cells to CD8+, macrophage and B cell function.

Sequencing used cells from a culture (not recorded whether cultured in vitro). The clonotype was recovered from a human donor with melanoma.

The CDR3 nucleotides read TGTGCCAGTAGTATCGGGGAAGATACGCAGTATTTT. Amino acids: CASSIGEDTQYF. This rearrangement joins TRBV19 to TRBJ2-3; D is perhaps TRBD2 (5 bases). The CDR3 totals 12 residues. The V gene lost 3 bases and the J gene lost 5 bases, with 6 bases spanning the gap. Looked up from germline, CDR1 is LNHDA and CDR2 is SQIVND (reference sequence).